Listed below are T cell receptor beta chains from one sample, sequenced in a study of T cells after yellow fever vaccination. TCRdb ran MiXCR on the 5' RACE reads and lists one entry per CDR3 protein. Of under 600,000 distinct CDR3 sequences in the sample, approximately 13% are singletons; the top ten hold around 15%. Material: PBMCs, obtained on the day of the yellow fever booster vaccination. Receptors were obtained from a man aged 25-40 years who received the YFV17D yellow fever vaccine. The conserved cysteine and the conserved F or W are not part of the CDR3 here.

V	J	CDR3
TRBV6-2/TRBV6-3	TRBJ2-7	ASSYRLTYEQY
TRBV7-2	TRBJ2-1	ASRLSTYNEQF
TRBV19	TRBJ2-5	ASRKGAGEETQY
TRBV29-1	TRBJ1-1	SVHDRGAEAF
TRBV20-1	TRBJ2-1	SARDSGQGSYNEQF
TRBV11-2	TRBJ2-2	ASSLGGFTGELF
TRBV7-9	TRBJ2-3	ASSLSGTSGADTQY
TRBV12-3/TRBV12-4	TRBJ2-2	ASRMRYTGELF
TRBV29-1	TRBJ1-1	SVGDRVEAF
TRBV7-2	TRBJ2-1	ASRRDRGWNNEQF
TRBV7-7	TRBJ2-5	ASSLSGEQETQY
TRBV12-3/TRBV12-4	TRBJ1-3	ASSLGDFSGNTIY
TRBV12-3/TRBV12-4	TRBJ2-7	ASTPQAGASYEQY
TRBV12-3/TRBV12-4	TRBJ2-7	ASSLTGGRYEQY
TRBV4-2	TRBJ1-4	ASSQDRDATNEKLF
TRBV7-2	TRBJ2-6	ASSVQGLPGANVLT
TRBV20-1	TRBJ2-7	SATDRIVYEQY
TRBV7-9	TRBJ2-6	ASSLSSGANVLT
TRBV9	TRBJ2-3	ASSVEVGDTQY
TRBV12-3/TRBV12-4	TRBJ1-1	ASTPTQGSEAF
TRBV29-1	TRBJ2-7	SVEAGAKYEQY
TRBV5-4	TRBJ2-3	ASSSEGVDTQY
TRBV5-6	TRBJ2-7	ASSLGFSGLLAYEQY
TRBV4-1	TRBJ2-7	ASSVSGTGTNEQY
TRBV6-5	TRBJ2-3	ASSYGSSGSTDTQY
TRBV19	TRBJ2-3	ASSPGAGYDTQY
TRBV28	TRBJ1-4	ASSPGGEEKLF
TRBV12-3/TRBV12-4	TRBJ1-5	ASRTGTGDQPQH
TRBV18	TRBJ1-2	ASSPQLAGTDYGYT
TRBV15	TRBJ2-3	ATGREAHTDTQY
TRBV11-1	TRBJ2-6	ASSLAGAGPSGANVLT